Presented here are 3 T cell receptor beta chains from one specimen sequenced in a study of human CD8 memory T cell subsets. UMI-labeled 5' RACE was used, and it produced the TCR beta libraries. Using the 5' RACE reads, TCRdb records one entry per CDR3 protein without DNA. The repertoire table contains around 4,400 distinct CDR3 sequences. Sequenced input: CD8+ effector memory T cells (TEM) sorted from PBMCs. As for subset: effector memory CD8 T cells, CCR7- CD45RO+ CD95+. The receptors were gathered from a human donor in good health.

Its frequency marks this clonotype as medium-sized. The chain carries TRBV5-1 and TRBJ1-1. Germline V gives CDR1 SGHRS, CDR2 YFSETQ. The CDR3 totals 12 residues. CDR3 loop: CASKEDYTEAFF.

The chain employs TRBV28 and TRBJ2-7. Germline-derived CDR1 and CDR2 are MDHEN and SYDVKM. This CDR3 region has 15 residues. CDR3 sequence reads: CASSPLPDSSYEQYF.

Its frequency marks this clonotype as medium-sized. This chain connects TRBV7-6 to TRBJ1-5; checking the TCRdb D call of TRBD1 is not possible without DNA. The CDR3 has 18 amino acids. CDR1 SGHVS and CDR2 FNYEAQ come from the germline V gene. The CDR3 loop reads CASSLEGGQGPGNQPQHF.